These T cell receptor beta chains were read from a single sample in a study of OX40 agonist ivuxolimab in advanced cancers. Clones were sequenced by immunoSEQ multiplex PCR, and TCRdb holds only the in-frame ones, with some missing. The sample holds roughly 50,000 clones, about 82% seen once. Sequencing was performed on CD4+ or CD8+ T cells sorted from blood, taken in a trial of the OX40 agonist ivuxolimab. The receptors originated from an adult with an advanced solid tumor such as melanoma, head and neck, liver or kidney cancer. CDR3s include the opening cysteine and the closing phenylalanine or tryptophan. A D gene is named only where the DNA matches it firmly. Size is stated for part of the rows, as once, few or many counts, or as a class when the clone is expanded.

size	V	J	D	CDR3	DNA
once	TRBV10-3	TRBJ1-1	TRBD1	CAISESPPTGEPEAFF	TGTGCCATCAGTGAGTCCCCCCCTACAGGGGAACCTGAAGCTTTCTTT
-	TRBV5-1	TRBJ2-7	TRBD1	CASSFRQGDPYEQYF	TGCGCCAGCAGCTTTAGACAGGGGGATCCCTACGAGCAGTACTTC
-	TRBV6-5	TRBJ2-6	-	CASSYSLGAGANVLTF	TGTGCCAGCAGTTACTCGCTTGGGGCGGGGGCCAACGTCCTGACTTTC
-	TRBV29-1	TRBJ2-5	-	CSVVRGMRETQYF	TGCAGCGTTGTTAGGGGGATGAGAGAGACCCAGTACTTC
-	TRBV14	TRBJ2-7	TRBD1	CASSHLGQGAYEQYF	TGTGCCAGCAGCCACCTGGGACAGGGGGCTTACGAGCAGTACTTC
once	TRBV5-1	TRBJ1-5	-	CASSLAGLAYQPQHF	TGCGCCAGCAGCTTGGCCGGGCTCGCGTATCAGCCCCAGCATTTT
-	TRBV6-5	TRBJ1-5	-	CASSYSRGPDQPQHF	TGTGCCAGCAGTTACTCCAGGGGACCCGATCAGCCCCAGCATTTT
-	TRBV28	TRBJ1-4	TRBD1	CASGQGRNEKLFF	TGTGCCAGCGGACAGGGTAGAAATGAAAAACTGTTTTTT
few	TRBV5-4	TRBJ1-1	-	CASSSRNSTEAFF	TGTGCCAGCAGCTCCCGTAACAGCACTGAAGCTTTCTTT
-	TRBV6-5	TRBJ1-1	-	CASSLLGTMNTEAFF	TGTGCCAGCAGTCTCCTGGGGACGATGAACACTGAAGCTTTCTTT
-	TRBV30	TRBJ1-6	-	CAFRTWPYSPLHF	TGTGCCTTCCGGACTTGGCCGTATTCACCCCTCCACTTT
once	TRBV5-1	TRBJ2-3	-	CASSLPADTQYF	TGCGCCAGCAGTCTTCCCGCAGATACGCAGTATTTT
-	TRBV30	TRBJ2-5	TRBD2	CASAGGDQETQYF	TGTGCCTCAGCCGGGGGGGATCAAGAGACCCAGTACTTC
few	TRBV6-1	TRBJ1-5	TRBD1	CASSGRRTGRIQPQHF	TGTGCCAGCAGTGGCCGTAGGACAGGGCGGATTCAGCCCCAGCATTTT
-	TRBV6-1	TRBJ1-5	TRBD1	CASIGTGFGVWPQHF	TGTGCCAGCATTGGGACAGGGTTCGGAGTTTGGCCCCAGCATTTT
few	TRBV7-6	TRBJ2-2	TRBD1	CASSLGQPNTGELFF	TGTGCCAGCAGCTTGGGACAGCCGAACACCGGGGAGCTGTTTTTT
-	TRBV6-5	TRBJ1-2	-	CASSSWGDGYTF	TGTGCCAGCAGTTCTTGGGGGGATGGCTACACCTTC
-	TRBV4-1	TRBJ1-1	-	CASSQNTIPTGILSYTEAFF	TGCGCCAGCAGCCAAAACACCATCCCCACAGGGATCCTATCGTACACTGAAGCTTTCTTT
-	TRBV4-2	TRBJ2-5	TRBD2	CASSQDRNSGVRQETQYF	TGTGCCAGCAGCCAAGATCGGAATAGCGGGGTTCGCCAAGAGACCCAGTACTTC
-	TRBV21-1	TRBJ1-1	-	CASSSPDSPNTEAFF	TGTGCCAGCAGCTCCCCGGACAGCCCGAACACTGAAGCTTTCTTT
once	TRBV11-3	TRBJ2-1	TRBD1	CASSSPGQGVNEQFF	TGTGCCAGCAGCTCACCGGGACAGGGGGTTAATGAGCAGTTCTTC
-	TRBV6-1	TRBJ1-1	-	CASSKTVNTEAFF	TGTGCCAGCAGCAAGACAGTGAACACTGAAGCTTTCTTT
-	TRBV5-4	TRBJ1-2	-	CASRDGVRYGYTF	TGTGCCAGCAGGGACGGGGTCCGCTATGGCTACACCTTC
-	TRBV18	TRBJ2-7	-	CASSPGANAYEQYF	TGTGCCAGCTCACCGGGGGCCAACGCGTACGAGCAGTACTTC
-	TRBV10-2	TRBJ1-5	-	CASSESGLNSNQPQHF	TGCGCCAGCAGTGAGTCGGGGCTAAATAGCAATCAGCCCCAGCATTTT
-	TRBV10-3	TRBJ1-6	-	CAISAGAESLLSSYNSPLHF	TGTGCCATCAGTGCTGGGGCCGAATCCCTTCTTAGCTCCTATAATTCACCCCTCCACTTT
once	TRBV18	TRBJ2-7	-	CASSPGQNYEQYF	TGTGCCAGCTCACCTGGACAGAACTACGAGCAGTACTTC
-	TRBV4-1	TRBJ1-2	-	CASSQEGNYGYTF	TGCGCCAGCAGCCAAGAGGGGAACTATGGCTACACCTTC
-	TRBV2	TRBJ1-6	-	CASSPQGVNNSPLHF	TGTGCCAGCAGCCCACAGGGAGTAAATAATTCACCCCTCCACTTT
-	TRBV10-3	TRBJ1-3	-	CAIGQNSGNTIYF	TGTGCCATCGGGCAAAACTCTGGAAACACCATATATTTT
-	TRBV5-1	TRBJ2-3	-	CASSPAYRDSTDTQYF	TGCGCCAGCAGCCCGGCCTACAGGGATAGCACAGATACGCAGTATTTT
-	TRBV15	TRBJ2-2	-	CATSRAGSGLGRTGELFF	TGTGCCACCAGCAGAGCAGGTTCGGGGTTAGGTAGGACCGGGGAGCTGTTTTTT
-	TRBV5-1	TRBJ1-4	-	CASSLYGVQSEKLFF	TGCGCCAGCAGCTTGTATGGGGTTCAGAGTGAAAAACTGTTTTTT
-	TRBV18	TRBJ2-7	-	CASSLSGTSYEQYF	TGTGCCAGCTCGCTCTCCGGGACAAGCTACGAGCAGTACTTC
-	TRBV5-1	TRBJ2-2	-	CASSLGGPPSQSGELFF	TGCGCCAGCAGCTTGGGGGGGCCCCCAAGTCAGTCCGGGGAGCTGTTTTTT
-	TRBV7-2	TRBJ2-3	-	CASSYRRLSGTDTQYF	TGTGCCAGCAGCTACCGCCGACTCTCAGGCACAGATACGCAGTATTTT
-	TRBV7-9	TRBJ2-7	-	CASSPSADLYYEQYF	TGTGCCAGCAGCCCCTCAGCGGATTTATACTACGAGCAGTACTTC
-	TRBV10-2	TRBJ1-1	TRBD1	CASSNSGGTEAFF	TGCGCCAGCAGTAACTCAGGGGGTACTGAAGCTTTCTTT
-	TRBV19	TRBJ1-5	-	CASSMGSGNQPQHF	TGTGCCAGTAGTATGGGTTCGGGCAATCAGCCCCAGCATTTT
-	TRBV18	TRBJ2-5	-	CASSQGGTAETQYF	TGTGCCAGCTCACAAGGGGGGACCGCCGAGACCCAGTACTTC
-	TRBV5-1	TRBJ2-1	TRBD2	CASSLGSGGANEQFF	TGCGCCAGCAGCTTGGGTAGCGGGGGGGCCAATGAGCAGTTCTTC
-	TRBV7-3	TRBJ1-3	-	CASSLNGPGPSGNTIYF	TGTGCCAGCAGCTTAAACGGGCCAGGCCCCTCTGGAAACACCATATATTTT
-	TRBV15	TRBJ2-3	TRBD1	CATSYGTGGTDTQYF	TGTGCCACCAGTTATGGGACAGGGGGCACAGATACGCAGTATTTT
-	TRBV10-1	TRBJ1-5	-	CASRAAGSPLSNQPQHF	TGCGCCAGCAGGGCTGCGGGGAGCCCCTTAAGCAATCAGCCCCAGCATTTT
once	TRBV5-1	TRBJ2-2	-	CASSLGGIGELFF	TGCGCCAGCAGCTTGGGTGGGATCGGGGAGCTGTTTTTT
-	TRBV6-5	TRBJ1-2	TRBD1	CASSQGVGYTF	TGTGCCAGCAGCCAGGGGGTTGGCTACACCTTC
-	TRBV18	TRBJ2-3	-	CASRRPSSTDTQYF	TGTGCCAGCAGAAGGCCCTCTAGCACAGATACGCAGTATTTT
-	TRBV6-5	TRBJ2-7	-	CASSYSMGSSYEQYF	TGTGCCAGCAGTTACTCGATGGGGAGCTCCTACGAGCAGTACTTC
-	TRBV18	TRBJ1-1	-	CASSPGGNTEAFF	TGTGCCAGCTCACCGGGCGGGAACACTGAAGCTTTCTTT
-	TRBV28	TRBJ1-1	-	CASRLGHSVHLNTEAFF	TGTGCCAGCAGGTTAGGACACTCAGTACATCTGAACACTGAAGCTTTCTTT
-	TRBV18	TRBJ2-1	TRBD2	CASSPYASGSYNEQFF	TGTGCCAGCTCACCATACGCCAGCGGGAGCTACAATGAGCAGTTCTTC
-	TRBV7-9	TRBJ1-3	-	CASSFLGSAGNTIYF	TGTGCCAGCAGCTTTTTAGGGTCCGCTGGAAACACCATATATTTT
-	TRBV27	TRBJ2-7	-	CASSFSQGSYEQYF	TGTGCCAGCAGTTTTTCCCAGGGCTCCTACGAGCAGTACTTC
-	TRBV19	TRBJ1-4	-	CASSIRRGESHEKLFF	TGTGCCAGTAGTATACGAAGGGGCGAGTCCCATGAAAAACTGTTTTTT
-	TRBV6-6	TRBJ1-5	TRBD1	CASSDPGQGGNQPQHF	TGTGCCAGCAGCGATCCCGGACAGGGGGGGAATCAGCCCCAGCATTTT
-	TRBV4-2	TRBJ1-3	-	CASSRGQGGSGNTIYF	TGTGCCAGCAGCCGCGGGCAGGGAGGCTCTGGAAACACCATATATTTT
-	TRBV5-1	TRBJ2-7	TRBD1	CASSFGTGPAHEQYF	TGCGCCAGCAGCTTCGGGACAGGCCCGGCACACGAGCAGTACTTC